This TCR beta chain was found in a study of read filtering for tumor transcriptome and immune sequencing. About the study: DNase treatment preceded whole-transcriptome library preparation.

This clonotype was seen only a few times. Being one base from a much bigger clone, this may be a read error. This CDR3 has 11 residues. Per germline, CDR1 SGHRS and CDR2 YFSETQ. From roughly 390 ng of RNA, a library with molecular barcoded alpha/delta and beta/gamma adaptors was made. In TCRdb, the reads were re-called with MiXCR into one record per CDR3 protein. The sample shows 8,000 to 10,000 distinct CDR3 sequences, 15% to 20% of them seen only once. V and J are TRBV5-1 and TRBJ2-5, with no clear D. The TCR sequence derives from a donor aged 40 or older with multiple myeloma. Sequenced sample: a population of CD138-negative cells sorted from bone marrow. The CDR3: CASSLQEAQYF. CDR3 nucleotide sequence: TGCGCCAGCAGCCTCCAAGAGGCCCAGTACTTC.